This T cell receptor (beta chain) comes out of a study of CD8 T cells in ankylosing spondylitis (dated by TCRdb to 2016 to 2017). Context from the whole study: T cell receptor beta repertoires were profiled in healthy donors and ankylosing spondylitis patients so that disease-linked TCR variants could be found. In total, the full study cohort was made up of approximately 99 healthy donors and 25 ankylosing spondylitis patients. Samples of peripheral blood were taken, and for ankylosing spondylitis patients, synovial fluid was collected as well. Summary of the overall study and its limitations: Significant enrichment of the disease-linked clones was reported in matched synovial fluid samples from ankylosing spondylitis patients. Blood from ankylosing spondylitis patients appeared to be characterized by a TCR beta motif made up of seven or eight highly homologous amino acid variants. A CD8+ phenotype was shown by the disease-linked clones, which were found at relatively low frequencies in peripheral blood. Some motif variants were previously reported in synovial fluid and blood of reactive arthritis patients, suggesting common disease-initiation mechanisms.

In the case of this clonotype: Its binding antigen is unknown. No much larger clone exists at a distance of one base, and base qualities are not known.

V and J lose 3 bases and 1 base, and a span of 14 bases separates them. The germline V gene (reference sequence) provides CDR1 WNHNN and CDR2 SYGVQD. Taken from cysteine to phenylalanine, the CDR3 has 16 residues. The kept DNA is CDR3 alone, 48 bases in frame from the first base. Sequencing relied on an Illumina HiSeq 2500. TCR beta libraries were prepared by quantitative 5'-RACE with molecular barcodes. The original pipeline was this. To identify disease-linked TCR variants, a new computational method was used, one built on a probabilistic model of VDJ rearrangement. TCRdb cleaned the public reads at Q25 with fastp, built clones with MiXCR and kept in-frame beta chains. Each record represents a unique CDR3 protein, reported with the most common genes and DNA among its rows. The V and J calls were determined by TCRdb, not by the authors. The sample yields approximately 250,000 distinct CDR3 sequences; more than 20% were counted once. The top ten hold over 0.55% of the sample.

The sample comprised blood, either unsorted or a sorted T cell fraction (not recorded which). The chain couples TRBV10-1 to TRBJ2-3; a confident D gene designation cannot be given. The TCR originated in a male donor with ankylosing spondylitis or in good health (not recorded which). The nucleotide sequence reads TGCGCCAGCAGTGAACGGCCCGCGGACGGCACAGATACGCAGTATTTT. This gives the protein CASSERPADGTDTQYF.